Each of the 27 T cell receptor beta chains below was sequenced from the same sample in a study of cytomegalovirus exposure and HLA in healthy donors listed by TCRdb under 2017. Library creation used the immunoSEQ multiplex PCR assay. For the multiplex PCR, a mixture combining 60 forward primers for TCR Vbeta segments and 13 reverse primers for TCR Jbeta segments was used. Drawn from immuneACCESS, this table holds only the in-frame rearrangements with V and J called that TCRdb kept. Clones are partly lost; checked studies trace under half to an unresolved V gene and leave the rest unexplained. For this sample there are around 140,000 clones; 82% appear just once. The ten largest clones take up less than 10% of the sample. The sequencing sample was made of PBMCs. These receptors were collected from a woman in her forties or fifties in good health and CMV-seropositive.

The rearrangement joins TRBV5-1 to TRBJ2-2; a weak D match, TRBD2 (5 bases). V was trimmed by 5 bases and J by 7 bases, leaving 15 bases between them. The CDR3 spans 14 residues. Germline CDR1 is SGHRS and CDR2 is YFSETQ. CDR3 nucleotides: TGCGCCAGCAGAACTAGTGATTGGGGCGGGGAGCTGTTTTTT. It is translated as CASRTSDWGGELFF.

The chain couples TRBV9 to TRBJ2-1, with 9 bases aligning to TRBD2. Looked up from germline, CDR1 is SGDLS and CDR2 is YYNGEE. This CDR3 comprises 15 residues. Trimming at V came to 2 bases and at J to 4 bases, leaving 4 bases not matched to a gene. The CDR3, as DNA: TGTGCCAGCAGCGTGCGGGAGGGCAGTTACAATGAGCAGTTCTTC. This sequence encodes CASSVREGSYNEQFF. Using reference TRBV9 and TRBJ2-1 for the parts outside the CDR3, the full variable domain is DSGVTQTPKHLITATGQRVTLRCSPRSGDLSVYWYQQSLDQGLQFLIQYYNGEERAKGNILERFSAQQFPDLHSELNLSSLELGDSALYFCASSVREGSYNEQFFGPGTRLTVL.

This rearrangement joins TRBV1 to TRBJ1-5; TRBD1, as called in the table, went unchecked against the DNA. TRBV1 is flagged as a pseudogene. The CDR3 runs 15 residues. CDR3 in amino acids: CTSSEIGQGDQPQHF. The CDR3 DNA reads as TGCACCAGCAGTGAAATAGGACAGGGCGATCAGCCCCAGCATTTT.

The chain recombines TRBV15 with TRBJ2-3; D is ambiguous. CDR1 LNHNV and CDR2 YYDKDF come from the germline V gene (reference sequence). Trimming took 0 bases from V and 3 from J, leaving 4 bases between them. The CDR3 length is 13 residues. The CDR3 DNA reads TGTGCCACCAGCAGAGATGAGACAGATACGCAGTATTTT. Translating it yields CATSRDETDTQYF.

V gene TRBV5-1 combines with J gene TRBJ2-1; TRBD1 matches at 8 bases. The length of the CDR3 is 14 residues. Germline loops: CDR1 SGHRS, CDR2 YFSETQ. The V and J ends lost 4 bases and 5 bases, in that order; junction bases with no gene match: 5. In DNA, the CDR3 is TGCGCCAGCAGCCCAACAGGGGGTGACAATGAGCAGTTCTTC. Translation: CASSPTGGDNEQFF.

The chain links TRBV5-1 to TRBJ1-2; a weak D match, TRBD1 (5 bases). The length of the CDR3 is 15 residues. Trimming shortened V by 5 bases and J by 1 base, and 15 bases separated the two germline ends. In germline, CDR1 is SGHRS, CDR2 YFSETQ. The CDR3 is CASRLGPGRNYGYTF. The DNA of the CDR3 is TGCGCCAGCAGGCTGGGGCCAGGGCGTAACTATGGCTACACCTTC.

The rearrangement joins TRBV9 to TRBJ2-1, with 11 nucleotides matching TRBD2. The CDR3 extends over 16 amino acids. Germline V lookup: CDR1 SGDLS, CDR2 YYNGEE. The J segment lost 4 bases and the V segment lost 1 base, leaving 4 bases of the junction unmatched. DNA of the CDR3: TGTGCCAGCAGCGTACTAGCGGGGGGAGTGTACAATGAGCAGTTCTTC. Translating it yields CASSVLAGGVYNEQFF.

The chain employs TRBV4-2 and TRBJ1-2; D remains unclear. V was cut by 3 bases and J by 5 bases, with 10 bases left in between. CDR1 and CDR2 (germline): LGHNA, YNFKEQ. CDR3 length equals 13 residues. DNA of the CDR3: TGTGCCAGCAGCCATGTAACAGAGTATGGCTACACCTTC. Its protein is CASSHVTEYGYTF.

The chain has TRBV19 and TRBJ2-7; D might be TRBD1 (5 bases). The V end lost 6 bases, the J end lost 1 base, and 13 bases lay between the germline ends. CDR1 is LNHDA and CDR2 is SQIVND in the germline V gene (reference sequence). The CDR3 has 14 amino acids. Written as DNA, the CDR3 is TGTGCCAGTAGCGCCTGGGGCAGATCCTACGAGCAGTACTTC. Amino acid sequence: CASSAWGRSYEQYF.

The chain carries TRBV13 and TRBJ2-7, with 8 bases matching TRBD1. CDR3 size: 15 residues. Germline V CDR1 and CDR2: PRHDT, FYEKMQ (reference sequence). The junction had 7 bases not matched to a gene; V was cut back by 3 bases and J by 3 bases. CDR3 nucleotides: TGTGCCAGCAGCTTGGCCTTGGGACAGGTCTACGAGCAGTACTTC. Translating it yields CASSLALGQVYEQYF.

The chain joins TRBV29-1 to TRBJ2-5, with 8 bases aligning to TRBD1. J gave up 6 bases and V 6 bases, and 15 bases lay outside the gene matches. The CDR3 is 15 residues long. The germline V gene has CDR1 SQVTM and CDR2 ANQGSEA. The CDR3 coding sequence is TGCAGCGTAGACCTGGGGCAGGGGGCGGGGCAGACCCAGTACTTC. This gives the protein CSVDLGQGAGQTQYF.

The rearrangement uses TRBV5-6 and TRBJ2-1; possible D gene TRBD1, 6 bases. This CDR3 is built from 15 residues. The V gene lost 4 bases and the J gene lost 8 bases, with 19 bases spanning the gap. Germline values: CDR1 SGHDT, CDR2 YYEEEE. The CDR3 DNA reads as TGTGCCAGCAGCCCTGGGACACCCGGGGTCGATGAGCAGTTCTTC. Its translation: CASSPGTPGVDEQFF.

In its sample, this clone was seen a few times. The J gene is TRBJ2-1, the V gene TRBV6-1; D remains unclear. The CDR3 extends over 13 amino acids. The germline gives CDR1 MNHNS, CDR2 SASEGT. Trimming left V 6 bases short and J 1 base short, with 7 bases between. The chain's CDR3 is CASSLESYNEQFF. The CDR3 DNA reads TGTGCCAGCAGCCTCGAGTCCTACAATGAGCAGTTCTTC.

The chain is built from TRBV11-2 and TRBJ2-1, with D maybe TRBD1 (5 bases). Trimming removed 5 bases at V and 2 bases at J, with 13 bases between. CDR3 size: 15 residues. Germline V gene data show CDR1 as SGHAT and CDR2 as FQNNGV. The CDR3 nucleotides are TGTGCCAGCAGCCACCCCTGGGGCACCTACAATGAGCAGTTCTTC. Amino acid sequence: CASSHPWGTYNEQFF.

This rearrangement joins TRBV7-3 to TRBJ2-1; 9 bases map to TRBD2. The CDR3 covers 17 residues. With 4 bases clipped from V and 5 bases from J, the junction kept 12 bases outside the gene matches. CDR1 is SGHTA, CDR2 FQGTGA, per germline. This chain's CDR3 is CASSSLISGRADNEQFF. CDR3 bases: TGTGCCAGCAGCTCTCTAATTAGCGGGAGAGCGGACAATGAGCAGTTCTTC.

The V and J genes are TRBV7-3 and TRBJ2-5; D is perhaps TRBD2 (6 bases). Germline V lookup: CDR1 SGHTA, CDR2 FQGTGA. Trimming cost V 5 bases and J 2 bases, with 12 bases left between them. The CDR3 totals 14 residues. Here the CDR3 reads CASSPGTWQETQYF. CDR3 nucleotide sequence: TGTGCCAGCAGCCCCGGGACTTGGCAAGAGACCCAGTACTTC.

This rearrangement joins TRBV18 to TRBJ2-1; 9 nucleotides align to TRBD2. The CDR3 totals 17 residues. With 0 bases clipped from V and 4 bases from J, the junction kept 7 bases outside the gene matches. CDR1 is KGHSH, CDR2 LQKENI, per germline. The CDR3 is CASSPPSAGGSYNEQFF. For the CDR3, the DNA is TGTGCCAGCTCACCACCTTCAGCGGGAGGCTCTTACAATGAGCAGTTCTTC. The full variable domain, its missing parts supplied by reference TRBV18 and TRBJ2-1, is NAGVMQNPRHLVRRRGQEARLRCSPMKGHSHVYWYRQLPEEGLKFMVYLQKENIIDESGMPKERFSAEFPKEGPSILRIQQVVRGDSAAYFCASSPPSAGGSYNEQFFGPGTRLTVL.

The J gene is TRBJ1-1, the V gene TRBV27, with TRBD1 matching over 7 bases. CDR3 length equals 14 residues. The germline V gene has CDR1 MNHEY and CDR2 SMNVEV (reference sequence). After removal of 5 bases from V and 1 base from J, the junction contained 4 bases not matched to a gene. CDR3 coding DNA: TGTGCCAGCAGTATTAGGACAGGGAACACTGAAGCTTTCTTT. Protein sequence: CASSIRTGNTEAFF.

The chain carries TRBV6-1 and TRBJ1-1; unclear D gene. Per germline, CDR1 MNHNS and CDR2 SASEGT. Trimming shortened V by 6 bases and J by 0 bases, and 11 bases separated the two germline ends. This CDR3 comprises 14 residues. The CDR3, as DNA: TGTGCCAGCAGGTTCGACACTTTGAACACTGAAGCTTTCTTT. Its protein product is CASRFDTLNTEAFF.

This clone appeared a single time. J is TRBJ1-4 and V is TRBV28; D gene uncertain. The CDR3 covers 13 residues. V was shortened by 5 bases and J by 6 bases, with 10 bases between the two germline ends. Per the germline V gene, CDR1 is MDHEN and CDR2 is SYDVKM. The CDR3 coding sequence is TGTGCCAGCAGTCCGGGAAACGATGAAAAACTGTTTTTT. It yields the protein CASSPGNDEKLFF.

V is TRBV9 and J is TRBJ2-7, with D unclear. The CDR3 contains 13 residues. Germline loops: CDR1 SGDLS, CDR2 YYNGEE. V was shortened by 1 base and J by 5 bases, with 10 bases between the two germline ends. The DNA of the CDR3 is TGTGCCAGCAGCGTAACAGCAGCCCACGAGCAGTACTTC. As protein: CASSVTAAHEQYF.

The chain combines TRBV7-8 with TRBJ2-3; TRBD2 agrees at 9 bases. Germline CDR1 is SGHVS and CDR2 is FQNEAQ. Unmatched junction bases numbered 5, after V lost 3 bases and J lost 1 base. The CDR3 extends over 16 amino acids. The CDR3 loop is CASSFLKRGGTDTQYF. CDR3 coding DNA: TGTGCCAGCAGCTTCCTCAAGCGGGGGGGCACAGATACGCAGTATTTT.

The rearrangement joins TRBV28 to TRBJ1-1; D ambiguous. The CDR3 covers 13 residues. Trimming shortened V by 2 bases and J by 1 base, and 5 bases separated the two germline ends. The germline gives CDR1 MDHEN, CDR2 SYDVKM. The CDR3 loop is CASSLPENTEAFF. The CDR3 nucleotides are TGTGCCAGCAGTTTACCAGAGAACACTGAAGCTTTCTTT.

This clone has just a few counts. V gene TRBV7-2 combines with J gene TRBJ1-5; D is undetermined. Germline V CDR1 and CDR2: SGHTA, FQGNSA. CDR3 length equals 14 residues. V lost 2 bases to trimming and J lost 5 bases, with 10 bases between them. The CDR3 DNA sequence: TGTGCCAGCAGCTTACGAGGTCTTGATCAGCCCCAGCATTTT. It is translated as CASSLRGLDQPQHF.

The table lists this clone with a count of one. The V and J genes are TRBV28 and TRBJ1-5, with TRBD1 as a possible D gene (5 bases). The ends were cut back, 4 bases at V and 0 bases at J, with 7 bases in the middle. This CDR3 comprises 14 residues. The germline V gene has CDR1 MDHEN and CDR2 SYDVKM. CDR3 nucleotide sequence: TGTGCCAGCAGTTCAGGGTTTAGCAATCAGCCCCAGCATTTT. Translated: CASSSGFSNQPQHF.

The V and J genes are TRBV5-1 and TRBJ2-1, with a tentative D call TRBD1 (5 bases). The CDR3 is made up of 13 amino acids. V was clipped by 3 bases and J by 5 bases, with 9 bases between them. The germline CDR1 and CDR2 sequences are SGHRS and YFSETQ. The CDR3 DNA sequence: TGCGCCAGCAGCTCAGACAGCCACAATGAGCAGTTCTTC. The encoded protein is CASSSDSHNEQFF. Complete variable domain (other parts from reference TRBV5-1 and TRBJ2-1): KAGVTQTPRYLIKTRGQQVTLSCSPISGHRSVSWYQQTPGQGLQFLFEYFSETQRNKGNFPGRFSGRQFSNSRSEMNVSTLELGDSALYLCASSSDSHNEQFFGPGTRLTVL.

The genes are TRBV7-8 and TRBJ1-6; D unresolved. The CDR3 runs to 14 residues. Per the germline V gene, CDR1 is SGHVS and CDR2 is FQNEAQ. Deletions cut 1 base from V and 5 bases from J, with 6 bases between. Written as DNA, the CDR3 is TGTGCCAGCAGCTTAGGGCCGAATAATTCACCCCTCCACTTT. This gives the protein CASSLGPNNSPLHF.